This record looks at one TCR beta chain sequence and its context. The sample belongs to a study of blood T cell repertoires in COVID-19. Libraries were prepared by immunoSEQ multiplex PCR; TCRdb keeps only in-frame clonotypes and omits some of them. The sample consists of roughly 160,000 clones, 65% to 90% of them appearing once. V shed 3 bases and J shed 6 bases, with 6 bases lying between them. Per germline, CDR1 MDHEN and CDR2 SYDVKM. The CDR3 spans 11 residues. The chain joins TRBV28 to TRBJ2-7; D remains unclear. The specimen was peripheral blood. This TCR derives from a man aged 60 to 69 with acute or convalescent COVID-19. The CDR3: CASSFRVEQYF. In nucleotides, the CDR3 is TGTGCCAGCAGTTTTCGGGTCGAGCAGTACTTC.